The 7 T cell receptor beta chains in this list originate from one sample, sequenced in a study of early T cells in non-severe SARS-CoV-2 infection. TCRdb re-called the 5' RACE reads through MiXCR, storing one row per CDR3 protein. The sample consists of approximately 65,000 distinct CDR3 sequences, about 11% of them appearing once. The sequencing used whole blood, collected at baseline. The receptors derive from an adult who was a healthcare worker with PCR-confirmed SARS-CoV-2 infection or an uninfected control (not recorded which).

The rearrangement joins TRBV5-1 to TRBJ2-7, with D perhaps matching TRBD1 (5 bases). From germline, CDR1 is SGHRS and CDR2 YFSETQ. The CDR3 is 14 amino acids. V was pared by 3 bases and J by 0 bases, with 10 bases between. The CDR3: CASSSSGFSYEQYF. Written as DNA, the CDR3 is TGCGCCAGCAGCTCTTCAGGGTTCTCCTACGAGCAGTACTTC.

The rearrangement uses TRBV12-3 or TRBV12-4 and TRBJ2-5; 10 nucleotides line up with TRBD2. V shed 6 bases and J 2 bases; nucleotides not matched to a gene: 21. CDR3 length: 20 residues. CDR3 loop: CASSTRWGLAGAPGQETQYF. In DNA, the CDR3 is TGTGCCAGCAGCACCCGGTGGGGGCTAGCGGGGGCCCCGGGGCAAGAGACCCAGTACTTC.

There are a few counts of this clonotype. This rearrangement joins TRBV7-2 to TRBJ2-5; D remains ambiguous. The germline V gene has CDR1 SGHTA and CDR2 FQGNSA. The CDR3 spans 15 residues. Between the trimmed V and J ends, which lost 2 bases and 0 bases, there was a span of 10 bases. CDR3 protein: CASSLNSLYQETQYF. Written as DNA, the CDR3 is TGTGCCAGCAGCTTAAACTCTTTGTACCAAGAGACCCAGTACTTC.

This clonotype was seen repeatedly, ten times or more. This chain uses TRBV7-3 with TRBJ2-1; D may match TRBD1 or TRBD2 (6 bases each). Trimming shortened V by 4 bases and J by 2 bases, and 15 bases separated the two germline ends. The CDR3 is 16 residues long. Germline CDR1 reads SGHTA; CDR2 reads FQGTGA. In DNA form, the CDR3 reads TGTGCCAGCAGCTCGGGAACGGGGGCACCCTACAATGAGCAGTTCTTC. This translates into CASSSGTGAPYNEQFF.

The CDR3 loop reads CASSLVGKGGYTF. CDR3 nucleotide sequence: TGTGCCAGCAGCTTGGTGGGGAAAGGTGGCTACACCTTC. The V call is TRBV5-6, the J call TRBJ1-2; no clear D. CDR1 and CDR2 (germline): SGHDT, YYEEEE. V lost 0 bases and J lost 7, with 10 bases in between. This CDR3 is built from 13 residues.

CDR3 nucleotide sequence: TGCAGTGCTAGTGACCGGGCCACTGAAGCTTTCTTT. Translating it yields CSASDRATEAFF. The rearrangement joins TRBV20-1 to TRBJ1-1; D gene ambiguous. The CDR3 length is 12 residues. The V gene lost 3 bases and the J gene lost 4 bases, with 9 bases spanning the gap. The V gene's germline CDR1 is DFQATT and CDR2 SNEGSKA (reference sequence).

This clonotype occurred a few times. V gene TRBV7-2 combines with J gene TRBJ2-5; D call uncertain. The ends were cut back, 2 bases at V and 1 base at J, with 8 bases in the middle. Germline V gives CDR1 SGHTA, CDR2 FQGNSA. CDR3 size: 14 residues. CDR3 DNA sequence: TGTGCCAGCAGCTTACGCCCATCCCAAGAGACCCAGTACTTC. Translating gives CASSLRPSQETQYF. Variable domain in full (rest from reference TRBV7-2 and TRBJ2-5): GAGVSQSPSNKVTEKGKDVELRCDPISGHTALYWYRQSLGQGLEFLIYFQGNSAPDKSGLPSDRFSAERTGGSVSTLTIQRTQQEDSAVYLCASSLRPSQETQYFGPGTRLLVL.